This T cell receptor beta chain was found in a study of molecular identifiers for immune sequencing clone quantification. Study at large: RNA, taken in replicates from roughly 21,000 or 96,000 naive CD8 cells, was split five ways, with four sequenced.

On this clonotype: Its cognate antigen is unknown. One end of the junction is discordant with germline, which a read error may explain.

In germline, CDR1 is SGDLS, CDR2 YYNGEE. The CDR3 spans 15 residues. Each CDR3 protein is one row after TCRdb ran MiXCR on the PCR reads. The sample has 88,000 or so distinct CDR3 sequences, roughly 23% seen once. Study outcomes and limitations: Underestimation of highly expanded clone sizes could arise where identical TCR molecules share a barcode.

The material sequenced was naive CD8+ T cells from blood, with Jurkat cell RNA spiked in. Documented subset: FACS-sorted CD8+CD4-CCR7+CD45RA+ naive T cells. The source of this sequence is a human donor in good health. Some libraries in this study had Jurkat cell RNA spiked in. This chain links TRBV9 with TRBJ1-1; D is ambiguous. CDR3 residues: CASSPSEGLNTAAFF. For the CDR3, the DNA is TGTGCCAGCAGCCCCAGCGAGGGTTTGAACACTGCAGCTTTCTTC.